The 23 T cell receptor beta chains in this list originate from one sample, sequenced in a study of shared clonotypes between healthy human individuals. Libraries were prepared by immunoSEQ multiplex PCR; TCRdb keeps only in-frame clonotypes and omits some of them. The data contain 850,000 to 1,100,000 clones, 77% of them seen just once; the ten biggest clones take up 0.89%. Material for sequencing was memory CD4+ T cells from PBMCs. Documented subset: CD45RA-negative fraction. The receptors were gathered from a man between 18 and 35 years old in good health. Some clones in this sample may be carry-over from other donors' samples.

As to this clone: Distinct nucleotide sequences in the sample also encode this CDR3. The CDR3 spells CASSLDRAYEQYF. CDR3 nucleotide sequence: TGTGCCAGCAGCTTGGACAGGGCGTACGAGCAGTACTTC. The genes are TRBV11-1 and TRBJ2-7; 8 bases agree with TRBD1. CDR1 is SGHAT, CDR2 FQDESV, per germline (reference sequence). The J segment lost 4 bases and the V segment lost 3 bases, leaving 2 bases of the junction unmatched. The CDR3 runs to 13 residues. The whole variable domain, remainder taken from reference TRBV11-1 and TRBJ2-7, is EAEVAQSPRYKITEKSQAVAFWCDPISGHATLYWYRQILGQGPELLVQFQDESVVDDSQLPKDRFSAERLKGVDSTLKIQPAELGDSAMYLCASSLDRAYEQYFGPGTRLTVT.

In DNA, the CDR3 is TGTGCCAGCAGCTTAGCTAAAAACACCGGGGAGCTGTTTTTT. Translated, it gives CASSLAKNTGELFF. This rearrangement joins TRBV7-9 to TRBJ2-2; D remains unclear. CDR3 length: 14 residues. The germline V and J ends were trimmed by 0 bases and 2 bases, with 4 bases remaining between them. Germline CDR1 and CDR2: SEHNR and FQNEAQ (reference sequence).

The chain combines TRBV2 with TRBJ1-5; TRBD1 aligns across 9 bases. V lost 7 bases to trimming and J lost 6 bases; unmatched junction nucleotides: 13. CDR3 length equals 16 residues. The V gene's germline CDR1 is SNHLY and CDR2 FYNNEI. The CDR3 sequence: CASTVTSRDRAQPQHF. CDR3 nucleotide sequence: TGTGCCAGCACTGTCACCTCCCGGGACAGGGCTCAGCCCCAGCATTTT.

The genes are TRBV28 and TRBJ1-5, with TRBD1 matching over 7 bases. V gave up 3 bases and J gave up 4 bases; unmatched junction bases: 9. Germline values: CDR1 MDHEN, CDR2 SYDVKM. The CDR3 is made up of 16 amino acids. CDR3 in DNA: TGTGCCAGCAGTTTTTCGCGGGGACAGAGAAATCAGCCCCAGCATTTT. Its protein product is CASSFSRGQRNQPQHF.

This clone was counted a single time. The rearrangement links TRBV5-1 to TRBJ1-4; 9 bases match TRBD1. Per the germline V gene, CDR1 is SGHRS and CDR2 is YFSETQ. The CDR3 is made up of 13 amino acids. V shed 4 bases and J 10 bases; nucleotides not matched to a gene: 5. CDR3 amino acids: CASSRQGDGKLFF. As DNA, the CDR3 is TGCGCCAGCAGCCGACAGGGGGACGGAAAACTGTTTTTT.

About this clone itself: A much larger clone sits a single nucleotide away, making a read error possible. The V call is TRBV7-3, the J call TRBJ1-1; the match to TRBD1 covers 7 bases. The CDR3 length is 13 residues. V was pared by 4 bases and J by 3 bases, with 2 bases of the junction left unmatched. CDR1 and CDR2 (germline): SGHTA, FQGTGA. The CDR3 DNA reads TGTGCCAGCAGCTCGGACAGGCACACTGAAGCTTTCTTT. Protein product: CASSSDRHTEAFF.

The CDR3 region has the DNA TGTGCCAGCAGCTTAGGGGGAAGCGGGCCCACAGATACGCAGTATTTT. This sequence encodes CASSLGGSGPTDTQYF. The chain couples TRBV5-4 to TRBJ2-3, with D tentatively TRBD1 or TRBD2 (6 bases each). The germline V gene encodes CDR1 SGHNT and CDR2 YYREEE (reference sequence). This CDR3 comprises 16 residues. V lost 2 bases to trimming and J lost 2 bases, with 15 bases between them.

This chain connects TRBV7-2 to TRBJ2-7; 11 bases map to TRBD2. From germline, CDR1 is SGHTA and CDR2 FQGNSA. This CDR3 comprises 13 residues. V dropped 5 bases and J dropped 9; count of bases not matched to a gene: 6. Written as DNA, the CDR3 is TGTGCCAGCAGCCCGACTAGCGGGATATTGCAGTACTTC. This gives the protein CASSPTSGILQYF.

The chain combines TRBV5-1 with TRBJ2-3, with 8 positions matching TRBD1. Germline CDR1 and CDR2: SGHRS and YFSETQ. Trimming at V came to 4 bases and at J to 2 bases, leaving 6 bases not matched to a gene. CDR3 size: 15 residues. The CDR3 region has the DNA TGCGCCAGCAGCAGATTTCAGGGGGCCACAGATACGCAGTATTTT. Protein: CASSRFQGATDTQYF.

The V call is TRBV25-1, the J call TRBJ2-3; 8 positions match TRBD1. The CDR3 totals 13 residues. Trimming removed 11 bases from V and 3 bases from J; junction bases left unmatched: 7. The germline V gene encodes CDR1 MGHDK and CDR2 SYGVNS. This CDR3 is CAGPGQATDTQYF. The DNA of the CDR3 is TGTGCCGGACCGGGACAGGCAACAGATACGCAGTATTTT.

This clone occurred once. The chain recombines TRBV11-2 with TRBJ2-7, with unresolved D. The CDR3 sequence is 12 residues long. V shed 8 bases and J shed 5 bases, with 13 bases lying between them. Germline values: CDR1 SGHAT, CDR2 FQNNGV. The CDR3 nucleotides are TGTGCCAGCGGCCTGATGGTGAACGAGCAGTACTTC. It codes for CASGLMVNEQYF.

The CDR3 reads CASSEFTSGSNTGELFF. The CDR3 DNA reads as TGTGCCAGCAGTGAATTCACTAGCGGGTCAAACACCGGGGAGCTGTTTTTT. The chain employs TRBV25-1 and TRBJ2-2, with 9 positions matching TRBD2. The J segment lost 2 bases and the V segment lost 1 base, leaving 5 bases of the junction unmatched. The CDR3 consists of 17 residues. The germline gives CDR1 MGHDK, CDR2 SYGVNS. Full variable domain (outside the CDR3, taken from reference TRBV25-1 and TRBJ2-2): EADIYQTPRYLVIGTGKKITLECSQTMGHDKMYWYQQDPGMELHLIHYSYGVNSTEKGDLSSESTVSRIRTEHFPLTLESARPSHTSQYLCASSEFTSGSNTGELFFGEGSRLTVL.

This clone was recorded at least ten times. Other DNA sequences in this sample translate to the same CDR3. The rearrangement links TRBV5-1 to TRBJ2-5; tentatively, D is TRBD1 (7 bases). CDR1 SGHRS and CDR2 YFSETQ come from the germline V gene. This CDR3 has 15 residues. The V gene lost 4 bases and the J gene lost 3 bases, with 16 bases spanning the gap. The chain's CDR3 is CASSQGGTREETQYF. CDR3 coding DNA: TGCGCCAGCAGCCAGGGGGGCACTAGGGAAGAGACCCAGTACTTC.

Of note for this clone: One base separates it from a far larger clone, so it is likely a read error. The chain uses TRBV27 and TRBJ2-7; tentatively, D is TRBD2 (6 bases). Germline CDR1 reads MNHEY; CDR2 reads SMNVEV (reference sequence). This CDR3 has 15 residues. V shed 5 bases and J shed 3 bases, with 17 bases lying between them. The CDR3 DNA sequence: TGTGCCAGCAGTCCCCGCTGGGGGAGGCACTACGAGCAGTACTTC. It yields the protein CASSPRWGRHYEQYF.

The J gene is TRBJ2-2, the V gene TRBV2; 7 nucleotides agree with TRBD1. There are 14 residues in the CDR3. In germline, CDR1 is SNHLY, CDR2 FYNNEI. Unmatched junction bases numbered 10, after V lost 9 bases and J lost 6 bases. The CDR3 loop reads CASTGQRLPGELFF. CDR3 DNA sequence: TGTGCCAGTACGGGACAGCGTTTGCCCGGGGAGCTGTTTTTT.

The CDR3 here is CASSLRDLLGGELFF. CDR3 sequence (DNA): TGTGCCAGCAGCCTGCGGGATCTTCTGGGCGGGGAGCTGTTTTTT. This chain uses TRBV2 with TRBJ2-2; a weak D match, TRBD2 (6 bases). Trimming removed 6 bases from V and 7 bases from J, with 18 bases in between. The germline gives CDR1 SNHLY, CDR2 FYNNEI. The CDR3 contains 15 residues.

DNA for the CDR3: TGTGCCAGCAGCTTGGGGGACAGGGTAGGGCAGCCCCAGCATTTT. Translating gives CASSLGDRVGQPQHF. The rearrangement links TRBV5-4 to TRBJ1-5, with 9 nucleotides matching TRBD1. The germline gives CDR1 SGHNT, CDR2 YYREEE (reference sequence). V was pared by 0 bases and J by 7 bases, with 5 bases of the junction left unmatched. This CDR3 comprises 15 residues. Looking up the rest from reference TRBV5-4 and TRBJ1-5 gives the full variable domain: ETGVTQSPTHLIKTRGQQVTLRCSSQSGHNTVSWYQQALGQGPQFIFQYYREEENGRGNFPPRFSGLQFPNYSSELNVNALELDDSALYLCASSLGDRVGQPQHFGDGTRLSIL.

This sequence joins TRBV28 and TRBJ1-1; weak D call: TRBD1 (6 bases). The CDR3 runs to 13 residues. Germline CDR1 and CDR2: MDHEN and SYDVKM. V was shortened by 10 bases and J by 2 bases, with 14 bases between the two germline ends. CDR3 residues: CATSGTLNTEAFF. Written as DNA, the CDR3 is TGTGCCACCTCCGGGACATTAAACACTGAAGCTTTCTTT.

This clone was detected only a few times. The chain employs TRBV28 and TRBJ2-7; TRBD2 aligns across 10 bases. V gave up 6 bases and J gave up 7 bases; unmatched junction bases: 9. CDR3 length: 14 residues. From germline, CDR1 is MDHEN and CDR2 SYDVKM. CDR3 bases: TGTGCCAGCAGGCTTAGCGGGAGGACAGGTGAGCAGTACTTC. It translates to CASRLSGRTGEQYF.

The V and J genes are TRBV18 and TRBJ2-3; no definite D call. Germline values: CDR1 KGHSH, CDR2 LQKENI. Trimming removed 5 bases from V and 4 bases from J, with 10 bases in between. The CDR3 sequence is 13 residues long. Here the CDR3 DNA reads TGTGCCAGCTCAGTGATACGGGCAGATACGCAGTATTTT. As protein: CASSVIRADTQYF. Together with reference TRBV18 and TRBJ2-3, the CDR3 gives the full variable domain: NAGVMQNPRHLVRRRGQEARLRCSPMKGHSHVYWYRQLPEEGLKFMVYLQKENIIDESGMPKERFSAEFPKEGPSILRIQQVVRGDSAAYFCASSVIRADTQYFGPGTRLTVL.

This rearrangement joins TRBV18 to TRBJ2-3, with no clear D. V shed 6 bases and J shed 6 bases, with 19 bases lying between them. CDR1 is KGHSH and CDR2 is LQKENI in the germline V gene. The CDR3 loop spans 15 amino acids. The CDR3, as DNA: TGTGCCAGCTCGTCAGACGCGGTCGGCTCCGATACGCAGTATTTT. This translates into CASSSDAVGSDTQYF.

The genes are TRBV13 and TRBJ2-5, with 11 bases aligning to TRBD2. Germline values: CDR1 PRHDT, CDR2 FYEKMQ (reference sequence). This CDR3 has 18 amino acids. Trimming at V came to 1 base and at J to 1 base, leaving 8 bases not matched to a gene. The DNA of the CDR3 is TGTGCCAGCAGCTTAGTGGATGGGACTAGCGGTGTCCAAGAGACCCAGTACTTC. It is translated as CASSLVDGTSGVQETQYF. The entire variable domain, with the rest obtained from reference TRBV13 and TRBJ2-5, is as follows: AAGVIQSPRHLIKEKRETATLKCYPIPRHDTVYWYQQGPGQDPQFLISFYEKMQSDKGSIPDRFSAQQFSDYHSELNMSSLELGDSALYFCASSLVDGTSGVQETQYFGPGTRLLVL.

The chain links TRBV7-8 to TRBJ2-5, with a possible D match to TRBD2 (5 bases). V lost 1 base and J 4 bases, leaving 10 bases between the germline ends. CDR3 length equals 14 residues. CDR1 is SGHVS and CDR2 is FQNEAQ in the germline V gene. DNA for the CDR3: TGTGCCAGCAGCTTAGGAGGGTCATTAGAGACCCAGTACTTC. It codes for CASSLGGSLETQYF.